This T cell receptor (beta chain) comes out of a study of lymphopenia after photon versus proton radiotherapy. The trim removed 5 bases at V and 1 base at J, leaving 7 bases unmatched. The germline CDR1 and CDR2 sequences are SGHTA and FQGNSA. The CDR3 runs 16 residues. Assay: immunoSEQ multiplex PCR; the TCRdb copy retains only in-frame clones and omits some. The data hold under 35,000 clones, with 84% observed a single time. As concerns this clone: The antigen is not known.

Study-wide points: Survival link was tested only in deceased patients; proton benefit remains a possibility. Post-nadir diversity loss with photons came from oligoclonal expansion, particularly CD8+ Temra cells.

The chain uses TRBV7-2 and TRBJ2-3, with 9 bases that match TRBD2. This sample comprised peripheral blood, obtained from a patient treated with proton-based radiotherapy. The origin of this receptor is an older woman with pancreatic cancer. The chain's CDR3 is CASSRPVAGGTDTQYF. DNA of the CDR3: TGTGCCAGCAGCCGTCCGGTAGCGGGAGGCACAGATACGCAGTATTTT.